This TCR beta chain was identified in a study of blood T cell repertoires in COVID-19. In the study overall: Some COVID-19 samples were acute and others convalescent; all came from the United States, Italy and Spain.

Using immunoSEQ multiplex PCR, the repertoire was profiled, and TCRdb retains in-frame clones only, with some absent. The sample records 200,000 to 250,000 clones, around 85% being singletons. The germline V and J ends were trimmed by 0 bases and 7 bases, with 7 bases remaining between them. This CDR3 has 13 residues. CDR1 and CDR2 (germline): LNHDA, SQIVND (reference sequence). Sequenced: peripheral blood. The rearrangement joins TRBV19 to TRBJ1-5, with no clear D. This TCR derives from a man aged 60 to 69 with acute or convalescent COVID-19. The chain's CDR3 is CASSIEYSQPQHF. The CDR3 bases are TGTGCCAGTAGTATAGAGTACAGCCAGCCCCAGCATTTT.